A single sample gave rise to the 30 T cell receptor beta chains below, sequenced in a study of shared clonotypes between healthy human individuals. Libraries were prepared by immunoSEQ multiplex PCR; TCRdb keeps only in-frame clonotypes and omits some of them. Of around 1.1 million clones listed, roughly 80% were seen once; the top ten hold about 0.94%. Material for sequencing was memory CD4+ T cells from PBMCs. Described subset: CD45RA-negative fraction. The receptors shown here come from a man between 18 and 35 years old in good health. Some clones in this sample may be carry-over from other donors' samples.

The genes are TRBV7-9 and TRBJ2-7, with D unclear. Trimming took 5 bases from V and 4 from J, leaving 9 bases between them. From germline, CDR1 is SEHNR and CDR2 FQNEAQ (reference sequence). This CDR3 is built from 12 residues. CDR3 protein: CASSPIGYEQYF. In DNA form, the CDR3 reads TGTGCCAGCAGCCCTATCGGGTACGAGCAGTACTTC.

This CDR3 reads CASSPPDRGESTEAFF. The CDR3 coding sequence is TGTGCCAGCTCACCCCCAGACAGGGGCGAGAGCACTGAAGCTTTCTTT. The chain couples TRBV18 to TRBJ1-1; 8 nucleotides line up with TRBD1. Germline V gives CDR1 KGHSH, CDR2 LQKENI. The length of the CDR3 is 16 residues. After removal of 3 bases from V and 4 bases from J, the junction contained 10 bases not matched to a gene.

Note on this clone: Additional DNA sequences in this sample encode the identical CDR3. The rearrangement uses TRBV20-1 and TRBJ2-5; D gene uncertain. CDR3 length equals 10 residues. From germline, CDR1 is DFQATT and CDR2 SNEGSKA (reference sequence). Trimming removed 4 bases at V and 5 bases at J, with 5 bases between. CDR3 sequence (DNA): TGCAGTGCTACGAGGGAGACCCAGTACTTC. This gives the protein CSATRETQYF.

The CDR3 sequence is CASSLSTEKLFF. For the CDR3, the DNA is TGTGCCAGCAGTTTAAGCACTGAAAAACTGTTTTTT. The V gene is TRBV28, the J gene TRBJ1-4; D gene unclear. V dropped 2 bases and J dropped 7 bases, with 5 bases sitting between them. This CDR3 comprises 12 residues. Per germline, CDR1 MDHEN and CDR2 SYDVKM.

This chain uses TRBV14 with TRBJ2-7; the match to TRBD1 covers 9 bases. The germline V gene has CDR1 SGHDN and CDR2 FVKESK. Unmatched junction bases numbered 12, after V lost 4 bases and J lost 2 bases. CDR3 length: 17 residues. CDR3 protein: CASSPLTGQGGTYEQYF. The CDR3 coding sequence is TGTGCCAGCAGCCCACTTACGGGACAGGGTGGGACCTACGAGCAGTACTTC.

This rearrangement joins TRBV5-1 to TRBJ2-2; D tentatively fits TRBD1 or TRBD2 (6 bases each). Per the germline V gene, CDR1 is SGHRS and CDR2 is YFSETQ. V gave up 3 bases and J gave up 4 bases, with 16 bases separating them. The CDR3 is made up of 16 amino acids. The CDR3 loop is CASSSQGGAGTGELFF. The DNA of the CDR3 is TGCGCCAGCAGCTCCCAAGGGGGAGCGGGCACCGGGGAGCTGTTTTTT.

The chain links TRBV28 to TRBJ2-5; either TRBD1 or TRBD2 may supply D (7 bases each). The CDR3 length is 19 residues. Germline CDR1 and CDR2: MDHEN and SYDVKM. Trimming took off 6 bases at V and 4 bases at J, with 30 bases between the two ends. The CDR3 region has the DNA TGTGCCAGCAGCTCCCGGGTTGGGACAGAGACTAGCTATCGAGAGACCCAGTACTTC. Its protein product is CASSSRVGTETSYRETQYF. Full variable domain (outside the CDR3, taken from reference TRBV28 and TRBJ2-5): DVKVTQSSRYLVKRTGEKVFLECVQDMDHENMFWYRQDPGLGLRLIYFSYDVKMKEKGDIPEGYSVSREKKERFSLILESASTNQTSMYLCASSSRVGTETSYRETQYFGPGTRLLVL.

This clone was seen once. Within the sample, other DNA sequences also encode this same CDR3. The chain joins TRBV5-1 to TRBJ2-2; no firm D call. This CDR3 has 13 amino acids. Germline V lookup: CDR1 SGHRS, CDR2 YFSETQ. The V and J ends lost 0 bases and 5 bases respectively, with 5 bases between them. CDR3 amino acids: CASSLAETGELFF. The CDR3 nucleotides read TGCGCCAGCAGCTTGGCCGAAACCGGGGAGCTGTTTTTT.

The rearrangement joins TRBV7-8 to TRBJ1-1, with D maybe TRBD1 (6 bases). Germline values: CDR1 SGHVS, CDR2 FQNEAQ. The V end was cut by 3 bases, the J end by 9 bases, with 14 bases between. The CDR3 is 13 amino acids. The CDR3 spells CASSLWEGGQAFF. CDR3 DNA sequence: TGTGCCAGCAGCTTGTGGGAAGGGGGTCAAGCTTTCTTT.

This clone was detected only a few times. This chain links TRBV28 with TRBJ1-2, with 8 nucleotides matching TRBD1. This CDR3 is 13 amino acids long. The V gene's germline CDR1 is MDHEN and CDR2 SYDVKM. The trim removed 7 bases at V and 8 bases at J, leaving 9 bases unmatched. Written as DNA, the CDR3 is TGTGCCAGCACCTCCCAGGGGGCTGGCGGCTACACCTTC. As protein: CASTSQGAGGYTF.

The V and J genes are TRBV7-3 and TRBJ2-2, with D tentatively TRBD2 (5 bases). The germline gives CDR1 SGHTA, CDR2 FQGTGA. There are 15 residues in the CDR3. The V end lost 5 bases, the J end lost 3 bases, and 13 bases lay between the germline ends. The CDR3 DNA sequence: TGTGCCAGCAGCCCTAGGCGGGCAGACACCGGGGAGCTGTTTTTT. Amino acid sequence: CASSPRRADTGELFF.

This clone was counted between two and nine times. This chain links TRBV4-1 with TRBJ2-1, with D perhaps matching TRBD2 (5 bases). CDR1 MGHRA and CDR2 YSYEKL come from the germline V gene. CDR3 length: 19 amino acids. Trimming took 5 bases from V and 0 from J, leaving 23 bases between them. The DNA for the CDR3 is TGCGCCAGCAGCTCCTCTCGAGCGGAGGTCCGGAGCTCCTACAATGAGCAGTTCTTC. Its protein is CASSSSRAEVRSSYNEQFF.

Points on this clone: The identical CDR3 is also encoded by other nucleotide sequences in the sample. The genes are TRBV11-2 and TRBJ2-5; D ambiguous. Per germline, CDR1 SGHAT and CDR2 FQNNGV. Trimming took 1 base from V and 5 from J, leaving 5 bases between them. This CDR3 has 12 amino acids. The CDR3 region is CASSLVRETQYF. In DNA form, the CDR3 reads TGTGCCAGCAGCTTAGTTCGCGAGACCCAGTACTTC.

This clone was seen a handful of times. The identical CDR3 is also encoded by other nucleotide sequences in the sample. The V and J genes are TRBV30 and TRBJ1-1; D unresolved. Per germline, CDR1 GTSNPN and CDR2 SVGIG (reference sequence). With 3 bases removed from V and 0 bases from J, the gap between germline ends came to 8 bases. CDR3 size: 13 residues. The CDR3 region is CAWRRDLNTEAFF. The CDR3 region has the DNA TGTGCCTGGAGGCGCGATTTGAACACTGAAGCTTTCTTT.

This clone was seen only once. The chain links TRBV16 to TRBJ1-4; D remains ambiguous. CDR1 and CDR2 (germline): KGHSY, FQNENV. The CDR3 loop spans 15 amino acids. V lost 4 bases to trimming and J lost 0 bases, with 9 bases between them. CDR3 sequence: CASSRRFATNEKLFF. CDR3 nucleotide sequence: TGTGCCAGCAGCCGACGTTTTGCAACTAATGAAAAACTGTTTTTT.

V usage is TRBV6-5 and J usage is TRBJ1-5, with 7 bases matching TRBD1. The CDR3 length is 15 residues. V was clipped by 4 bases and J by 1 base; unmatched bases: 4. Germline V gene data show CDR1 as MNHEY and CDR2 as SVGAGI. The CDR3 nucleotides are TGTGCCAGCAGTTCCGAGGGACAGAGCAATCAGCCCCAGCATTTT. It translates to CASSSEGQSNQPQHF.

The table lists this clone with a few counts. This chain links TRBV11-3 with TRBJ2-3, with D perhaps TRBD1 (5 bases). Germline values: CDR1 SGHNT, CDR2 YENEEA. The CDR3 loop spans 15 amino acids. Trimming left V 1 base short and J 2 bases short, with 10 bases between. The CDR3 coding sequence is TGTGCCAGCAGCTTAGGACAGCAAAACACAGATACGCAGTATTTT. Amino acids: CASSLGQQNTDTQYF.

About this clone: Other DNA sequences in this specimen translate into the identical CDR3. The CDR3 is CASSYGQGAGEQYF. The DNA for the CDR3 is TGTGCCAGCAGTTACGGACAGGGGGCGGGGGAGCAGTACTTC. The chain combines TRBV6-5 with TRBJ2-7; 11 bases fit TRBD1. CDR1 and CDR2 (germline): MNHEY, SVGAGI. This CDR3 is built from 14 residues. Trimming cost V 2 bases and J 7 bases; bases outside gene matches: 4.

V usage is TRBV9 and J usage is TRBJ1-1, with 9 bases aligning to TRBD1. With 0 bases clipped from V and 4 bases from J, the junction kept 13 bases outside the gene matches. CDR1 SGDLS and CDR2 YYNGEE come from the germline V gene. The CDR3 is made up of 18 amino acids. DNA of the CDR3: TGTGCCAGCAGCGTAGAACGGGACAGGGAGGAAGGTAGCACTGAAGCTTTCTTT. It codes for CASSVERDREEGSTEAFF.

The rearrangement uses TRBV5-6 and TRBJ2-7; the match to TRBD2 covers 8 bases. The V gene end was trimmed by 2 bases and the J gene end by 3 bases; junction bases not matched to a gene: 7. The CDR3 spans 15 residues. CDR1 is SGHDT, CDR2 YYEEEE, per germline. The CDR3 reads CASSFRLAYIYEQYF. In DNA, the CDR3 is TGTGCCAGCAGCTTTAGACTAGCGTATATCTACGAGCAGTACTTC.

V and J are TRBV4-1 and TRBJ2-2; D might be TRBD2 (5 bases). Trimming left V 5 bases short and J 3 bases short, with 16 bases between. The CDR3 extends over 16 amino acids. The germline CDR1 and CDR2 sequences are MGHRA and YSYEKL. CDR3 sequence (DNA): TGCGCCAGCAGCACGGAAGGGAGTCGGGACACCGGGGAGCTGTTTTTT. Translated: CASSTEGSRDTGELFF.

The V gene is TRBV27, the J gene TRBJ2-5; 8 bases align to TRBD1. J gave up 5 bases and V 4 bases, and 3 bases lay outside the gene matches. There are 13 residues in the CDR3. Germline lookup yields CDR1 MNHEY and CDR2 SMNVEV (reference sequence). CDR3: CASSYSGGETQYF. The CDR3, as DNA: TGTGCCAGCAGTTACTCAGGGGGCGAGACCCAGTACTTC.

In this sample, this clone turned up a few times. V gene TRBV9 combines with J gene TRBJ1-3; 8 bases are shared with TRBD1. The ends lost 4 bases at V and 2 bases at J; junction bases unmatched: 2. The CDR3 runs to 14 residues. Germline lookup yields CDR1 SGDLS and CDR2 YYNGEE. The CDR3 DNA is TGTGCCAGCAGCTCAGGGGGCACTGGAAACACCATATATTTT. This codes for CASSSGGTGNTIYF.

On this clone: Other DNA sequences in the same sample also yield this CDR3. The chain carries TRBV18 and TRBJ2-3, with TRBD2 identical over 9 bases. The CDR3 covers 14 residues. V lost 3 bases and J lost 4; bases outside the gene matches: 2. Germline-derived CDR1 and CDR2 are KGHSH and LQKENI. The CDR3 is CASSPGLAPDTQYF. The CDR3 DNA is TGTGCCAGCTCACCGGGACTAGCCCCAGATACGCAGTATTTT. Variable domain in full (rest from reference TRBV18 and TRBJ2-3): NAGVMQNPRHLVRRRGQEARLRCSPMKGHSHVYWYRQLPEEGLKFMVYLQKENIIDESGMPKERFSAEFPKEGPSILRIQQVVRGDSAAYFCASSPGLAPDTQYFGPGTRLTVL.

The chain combines TRBV4-1 with TRBJ1-2, with 7 positions matching TRBD1. The trim removed 4 bases at V and 4 bases at J, leaving 15 bases unmatched. Looked up from germline, CDR1 is MGHRA and CDR2 is YSYEKL. The length of the CDR3 is 17 residues. CDR3 protein: CASSLNPSRTGAYGYTF. CDR3 DNA: TGCGCCAGCAGCCTCAACCCATCCAGGACAGGCGCCTATGGCTACACCTTC.

Comments on this clone: The same CDR3 arises from other DNA sequences in this sample as well. CDR3 protein: CASSVGVGNEKLFF. The CDR3 nucleotides read TGTGCCAGCAGCGTAGGTGTGGGTAACGAAAAACTGTTTTTT. The rearrangement joins TRBV9 to TRBJ1-4; D is uncertain. Germline values: CDR1 SGDLS, CDR2 YYNGEE. Deletions cut 0 bases from V and 8 bases from J, with 11 bases between. The CDR3 sequence is 14 residues long.

The chain has TRBV9 and TRBJ2-2; D unresolved. This CDR3 contains 14 residues. Trimming removed 0 bases from V and 4 bases from J, with 7 bases in between. Germline CDR1 reads SGDLS; CDR2 reads YYNGEE. CDR3 protein: CASSVVGFTGELFF. DNA of the CDR3: TGTGCCAGCAGCGTAGTAGGTTTCACCGGGGAGCTGTTTTTT.

This clone was recorded many times. This sample includes further DNA sequences coding for the same CDR3. The rearrangement links TRBV7-2 to TRBJ1-1, with D hard to call. The CDR3 loop spans 15 amino acids. V was pared by 0 bases and J by 0 bases, with 8 bases between. The germline V gene has CDR1 SGHTA and CDR2 FQGNSA. The chain's CDR3 is CASSLAGGLNTEAFF. The CDR3 nucleotides are TGTGCCAGCAGCTTAGCCGGAGGCCTGAACACTGAAGCTTTCTTT.

V gene TRBV5-1 combines with J gene TRBJ1-1; D might be TRBD1 (5 bases). The CDR3 is 11 amino acids. V was shortened by 6 bases and J by 7 bases, with 10 bases between the two germline ends. Germline V lookup: CDR1 SGHRS, CDR2 YFSETQ. Written as DNA, the CDR3 is TGCGCCAGCACCCGGGACGGTGAAGCTTTCTTT. Protein sequence: CASTRDGEAFF.

This clone was detected once. This chain uses TRBV7-2 with TRBJ2-1; D gene uncertain. Deletions cut 8 bases from V and 1 base from J, with 15 bases between. The CDR3 is 15 amino acids. CDR1 is SGHTA, CDR2 FQGNSA, per germline. CDR3 DNA: TGTGCCAGCTTCTCCAGCGCGACTTCCTACAATGAGCAGTTCTTC. Translation gives CASFSSATSYNEQFF.